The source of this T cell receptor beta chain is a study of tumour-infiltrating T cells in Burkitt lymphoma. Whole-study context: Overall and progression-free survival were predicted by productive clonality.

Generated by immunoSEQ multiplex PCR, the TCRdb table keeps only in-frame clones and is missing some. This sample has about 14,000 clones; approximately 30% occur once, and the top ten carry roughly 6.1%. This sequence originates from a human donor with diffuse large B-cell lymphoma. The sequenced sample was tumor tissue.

The CDR3 coding sequence is TGTGCCTGGAGCGGCGTGTCAACTAGCACAGATACGCAGTATTTT. This codes for CAWSGVSTSTDTQYF. The J gene is TRBJ2-3, the V gene TRBV30; D is undetermined. The CDR3 consists of 15 residues. V lost 3 bases, J lost 0 bases, and 13 bases lay in between. In germline, CDR1 is GTSNPN, CDR2 SVGIG (reference sequence).